The rows below give T cell receptor beta chains drawn from one sample of a study of blood T cell repertoires in COVID-19. Produced via immunoSEQ multiplex PCR; TCRdb's table is partial and in-frame only. The repertoire holds tens of thousands of clones, with roughly 84% as singletons. Sequenced sample: peripheral blood. The source of these receptors is a human donor in a cohort sampled during active COVID-19. The CDR3 runs from the conserved cysteine through the conserved F or W. The order of the fields is clone size, D gene, J gene, V gene, CDR3 DNA, CDR3 protein. D genes are given only for firm matches. Rows may omit the clone size; those that give it use once, few, many or a size class.

abundance: .
d_gene: TRBD1
j_gene: TRBJ1-5
v_gene: TRBV7-6
CDR3nt: TGTGCCAGCAGCCGAGGACAGGGCGCGTATCAGCCCCAGCATTTT
CDR3aa: CASSRGQGAYQPQHF

abundance: .
d_gene: TRBD1
j_gene: TRBJ1-6
v_gene: TRBV5-1
CDR3nt: TGCGCCAGCAGCCCGGGACAGCTAGATTCACCCCTCCACTTT
CDR3aa: CASSPGQLDSPLHF

abundance: .
d_gene: .
j_gene: TRBJ1-1
v_gene: TRBV7-9
CDR3nt: TGTGCCAGCAGCTTAGGGATGGGGGCTGAGAACACTGAAGCTTTCTTT
CDR3aa: CASSLGMGAENTEAFF

abundance: once
d_gene: .
j_gene: TRBJ1-1
v_gene: TRBV7-3
CDR3nt: TGTGCCAGCAGCTTCGGACAGAGCACTGAAGCTTTCTTT
CDR3aa: CASSFGQSTEAFF

abundance: .
d_gene: .
j_gene: TRBJ2-2
v_gene: TRBV6-2/TRBV6-3
CDR3nt: TGTGCCAGCAGCTCCTTGACTAGAGCGAACACCGGGGAGCTGTTTTTT
CDR3aa: CASSSLTRANTGELFF

abundance: .
d_gene: .
j_gene: TRBJ1-1
v_gene: TRBV6-5
CDR3nt: TGTGCCAGCAGTTACTCTTCCCCAGGTGAAGCTTTCTTT
CDR3aa: CASSYSSPGEAFF

abundance: .
d_gene: TRBD1
j_gene: TRBJ2-3
v_gene: TRBV7-9
CDR3nt: TGTGCCAGCAGCCCTCCAACCGACAGGGGCACAGATACGCAGTATTTT
CDR3aa: CASSPPTDRGTDTQYF

abundance: .
d_gene: TRBD1
j_gene: TRBJ2-3
v_gene: TRBV5-1
CDR3nt: TGCGCCAGCAGCTTGGGGACAGGGTCACAAGATACGCAGTATTTT
CDR3aa: CASSLGTGSQDTQYF

abundance: .
d_gene: .
j_gene: TRBJ1-5
v_gene: TRBV24-1
CDR3nt: TGTGCCACCAGTGATTCTAGGAAAGGGGGACAGCCCCAGCATTTT
CDR3aa: CATSDSRKGGQPQHF

abundance: .
d_gene: TRBD1
j_gene: TRBJ1-2
v_gene: TRBV6-1
CDR3nt: TGTGCCAGCAGTGAGATCTCAGGGGGCGTCTATGGCTACACCTTC
CDR3aa: CASSEISGGVYGYTF

abundance: .
d_gene: .
j_gene: TRBJ1-6
v_gene: TRBV2
CDR3nt: TGTGCCAGCAGTGTTGGTAGCGGGGGGTTAAATTCACCCCTCCACTTT
CDR3aa: CASSVGSGGLNSPLHF

abundance: .
d_gene: TRBD1
j_gene: TRBJ2-1
v_gene: TRBV30
CDR3nt: TGTGCCTGGAGTGGGTTTCGGCAGGGGGAATTGAGTGAGCAGTTCTTC
CDR3aa: CAWSGFRQGELSEQFF

abundance: .
d_gene: TRBD2
j_gene: TRBJ2-1
v_gene: TRBV3-1/TRBV3-2
CDR3nt: TGTGCCAGCAGCCGGGTTCCGGGGGGCTCCTACAATGAGCAGTTCTTC
CDR3aa: CASSRVPGGSYNEQFF

abundance: .
d_gene: TRBD2
j_gene: TRBJ2-3
v_gene: TRBV7-2
CDR3nt: TGTGCCAGCAGCTTGGGAGGGTCGGCAGATACGCAGTATTTT
CDR3aa: CASSLGGSADTQYF

abundance: .
d_gene: .
j_gene: TRBJ1-2
v_gene: TRBV20-1
CDR3nt: TGCAGTGCTAGTGGGGGCGACTCTTACTATGGCTACACCTTC
CDR3aa: CSASGGDSYYGYTF

abundance: .
d_gene: TRBD1
j_gene: TRBJ2-1
v_gene: TRBV28
CDR3nt: TGTGCCAGCAGTTTATGGGCAGGGGGCGCTTTCCATGAGCAGTTCTTC
CDR3aa: CASSLWAGGAFHEQFF

abundance: .
d_gene: .
j_gene: TRBJ2-1
v_gene: TRBV18
CDR3nt: TGTGCCAGCTCACCAGTCCCCTTCCGGGACACCTACAATGAGCAGTTCTTC
CDR3aa: CASSPVPFRDTYNEQFF

abundance: .
d_gene: .
j_gene: TRBJ2-2
v_gene: TRBV10-3
CDR3nt: TGTGCCATCAGCCCGCAGGGTGGAACCGGGGAGCTGTTTTTT
CDR3aa: CAISPQGGTGELFF

abundance: .
d_gene: TRBD2
j_gene: TRBJ2-1
v_gene: TRBV6-5
CDR3nt: TGTGCCAGCAGTCCAGGGACTAGCGGGAGGGATGAGCAGTTCTTC
CDR3aa: CASSPGTSGRDEQFF

abundance: few
d_gene: .
j_gene: TRBJ2-4
v_gene: TRBV6-5
CDR3nt: TGTGCCAGCAGTTTCGGGGATCTAGCCAAAAACATTCAGTACTTC
CDR3aa: CASSFGDLAKNIQYF

abundance: .
d_gene: .
j_gene: TRBJ2-5
v_gene: TRBV5-4
CDR3nt: TGTGCCAGCAGCTTAAGACAGTCTCAAGAGACCCAGTACTTC
CDR3aa: CASSLRQSQETQYF

abundance: .
d_gene: .
j_gene: TRBJ1-1
v_gene: TRBV27
CDR3nt: TGTGCCAGCAGTTTAGAGGGAAAGAACACTGAAGCTTTCTTT
CDR3aa: CASSLEGKNTEAFF

abundance: few
d_gene: .
j_gene: TRBJ1-4
v_gene: TRBV7-2
CDR3nt: TGTGCCAGCAGCCCAGCGCGGGGCAGTAATGAAAAACTGTTTTTT
CDR3aa: CASSPARGSNEKLFF

abundance: .
d_gene: .
j_gene: TRBJ2-5
v_gene: TRBV21-1
CDR3nt: TGTGCCAGCAGCAACGGACTAGCAGCCCAGGGGACCAGCGAGACCCAGTACTTC
CDR3aa: CASSNGLAAQGTSETQYF

abundance: .
d_gene: .
j_gene: TRBJ2-1
v_gene: TRBV5-4
CDR3nt: TGTGCCAGCAGCTTGGATTCTAGCGTCTACAATGAGCAGTTCTTC
CDR3aa: CASSLDSSVYNEQFF

abundance: .
d_gene: TRBD1
j_gene: TRBJ2-3
v_gene: TRBV18
CDR3nt: TGTGCCAGCTCACTCGACGGGACAGGGCCAAGCACAGATACGCAGTATTTT
CDR3aa: CASSLDGTGPSTDTQYF

abundance: .
d_gene: .
j_gene: TRBJ1-3
v_gene: TRBV4-2
CDR3nt: TGTGCCAGCAGCCCCACTGACAGATTTGGAAACACCATATATTTT
CDR3aa: CASSPTDRFGNTIYF

abundance: .
d_gene: .
j_gene: TRBJ2-2
v_gene: TRBV27
CDR3nt: TGTGCCAGCAGGACTAGTTACACCGGGGAGCTGTTTTTT
CDR3aa: CASRTSYTGELFF

abundance: .
d_gene: TRBD1
j_gene: TRBJ2-5
v_gene: TRBV30
CDR3nt: TGTGCCTGGAGTGTGGCAGGGGGTAGCGAGACCCAGTACTTC
CDR3aa: CAWSVAGGSETQYF

abundance: .
d_gene: TRBD1
j_gene: TRBJ2-7
v_gene: TRBV14
CDR3nt: TGTGCCAGCAGCCGAGACAGGGACGAGCAGTACTTC
CDR3aa: CASSRDRDEQYF

abundance: .
d_gene: TRBD1
j_gene: TRBJ2-2
v_gene: TRBV7-2
CDR3nt: TGTGCCAGCAGCCGGGACAGGGATCCCACCGGGGAGCTGTTTTTT
CDR3aa: CASSRDRDPTGELFF

abundance: few
d_gene: TRBD1
j_gene: TRBJ1-6
v_gene: TRBV7-2
CDR3nt: TGTGCCAGCAGCCCTGGGCCGGGACAGGGTTATTCACCCCTCCACTTT
CDR3aa: CASSPGPGQGYSPLHF